Shown below are 31 T cell receptor beta chains from a single sample sequenced in a study of OX40 agonist ivuxolimab in advanced cancers. Sequencing used immunoSEQ multiplex PCR; TCRdb keeps in-frame clones, though not all of them. Counted here are around 53,000 clones, about 83% occurring once; the ten biggest clones make up 0.6% to 0.8%. The source material was CD4+ or CD8+ T cells sorted from blood, sampled in a trial of the OX40 agonist ivuxolimab. The receptors here all came from an adult with an advanced solid tumor such as melanoma, head and neck, liver or kidney cancer.

The chain has TRBV27 and TRBJ2-7, with 12 bases aligning to TRBD2. CDR3 length: 17 amino acids. J lost 6 bases, V lost 4 bases, and 13 bases had no gene match. The germline V gene encodes CDR1 MNHEY and CDR2 SMNVEV (reference sequence). CDR3 loop: CASSSSPLAGGGVEQYF. In nucleotides, the CDR3 is TGTGCCAGCAGTTCCAGCCCGCTAGCGGGAGGGGGGGTCGAGCAGTACTTC.

The CDR3 sequence: CASSLVGTRNGKYGYTF. The CDR3 DNA follows: TGTGCCAGCAGTTTAGTTGGGACCCGCAATGGGAAATATGGCTACACCTTC. The chain combines TRBV27 with TRBJ1-2, with D possibly TRBD1 on 5 matching bases. CDR3 length: 17 amino acids. Trimming removed 2 bases from V and 5 bases from J, with 21 bases in between. Germline CDR1 and CDR2: MNHEY and SMNVEV (reference sequence).

The chain has TRBV5-4 and TRBJ2-1, with a tentative D call TRBD2 (6 bases). This CDR3 is 14 amino acids long. CDR1 is SGHNT, CDR2 YYREEE, per germline (reference sequence). Between the trimmed V and J ends, which lost 4 bases and 7 bases, there was a span of 15 bases. The CDR3 loop is CASSTGTSRNEQFF. CDR3 DNA: TGTGCCAGCAGCACCGGGACTTCGAGGAATGAGCAGTTCTTC.

On this clone: The sample carries other DNA sequences with the same CDR3. The chain joins TRBV7-3 to TRBJ1-1, with 7 positions matching TRBD1. J lost 4 bases, V lost 3 bases, and 5 bases had no gene match. Germline assignment: CDR1 SGHTA and CDR2 FQGTGA. The CDR3 runs 14 residues. DNA of the CDR3: TGTGCCAGCAGCTTGATGACAGGGCCCACTGAAGCTTTCTTT. Its translation is CASSLMTGPTEAFF.

V is TRBV4-2 and J is TRBJ1-1; the match to TRBD1 covers 7 bases. The CDR3 has 14 amino acids. V dropped 0 bases and J dropped 8; count of bases not matched to a gene: 6. Germline loops: CDR1 LGHNA, CDR2 YNFKEQ. For the CDR3, the DNA is TGTGCCAGCAGCCAAGATAGCCAGGGGGGAGAAGCTTTCTTT. Translation gives CASSQDSQGGEAFF.

The gene calls are TRBV28 and TRBJ2-5; D not certain. The CDR3 has 12 amino acids. Germline-derived CDR1 and CDR2 are MDHEN and SYDVKM. V lost 11 bases and J lost 3, with 13 bases in between. CDR3 in DNA: TGTGCCGGCTCGGCCGGAGAAGAGACCCAGTACTTC. This codes for CAGSAGEETQYF.

The J gene is TRBJ2-2, the V gene TRBV10-1; no clear D. With 6 bases removed from V and 0 bases from J, the gap between germline ends came to 14 bases. There are 16 residues in the CDR3. Germline CDR1 reads WNHNN; CDR2 reads SYGVQD (reference sequence). Here the CDR3 reads CASRIQTLPNTGELFF. The CDR3, as DNA: TGCGCCAGCAGGATACAGACACTACCGAACACCGGGGAGCTGTTTTTT.

V and J are TRBV19 and TRBJ2-1; 9 bases fit TRBD2. The junction had 15 bases not matched to a gene; V was cut back by 5 bases and J by 7 bases. Germline loops: CDR1 LNHDA, CDR2 SQIVND (reference sequence). This CDR3 has 17 amino acids. The CDR3 region has the DNA TGTGCCAGTAGTGATTGGGGTGGCGGGAGGGCCTCGAATGAGCAGTTCTTC. Amino acids: CASSDWGGGRASNEQFF.

The chain couples TRBV20-1 to TRBJ2-7, with D uncertain. Trimming removed 1 base from V and 6 bases from J, with 7 bases in between. The CDR3 contains 11 residues. In germline, CDR1 is DFQATT, CDR2 SNEGSKA (reference sequence). The CDR3 nucleotides are TGCAGTGCTAGAGTATGGGGCGAGCAGTACTTC. Amino acid sequence: CSARVWGEQYF.

J is TRBJ1-2 and V is TRBV18; 8 nucleotides line up with TRBD1. J was trimmed by 5 bases and V by 6 bases; bases with no gene match: 5. Germline values: CDR1 KGHSH, CDR2 LQKENI. There are 13 residues in the CDR3. The CDR3 DNA sequence: TGTGCCAGCTCCCCGGACAGGGATTATGGCTACACCTTC. Encoded protein: CASSPDRDYGYTF.

The rearrangement joins TRBV19 to TRBJ1-4; D unresolved. Germline CDR1 and CDR2: LNHDA and SQIVND (reference sequence). The CDR3 has 16 amino acids. V lost 5 bases, J lost 0 bases, and 13 bases lay in between. The CDR3, as DNA: TGTGCCAGTAGTTACTTCTCCTTGGCAACTAATGAAAAACTGTTTTTT. Translation gives CASSYFSLATNEKLFF.

The chain is built from TRBV5-1 and TRBJ1-4; no clear D gene. Germline CDR1 reads SGHRS; CDR2 reads YFSETQ. V was clipped by 0 bases and J by 1 base, with 13 bases between them. The length of the CDR3 is 17 residues. CDR3 sequence (DNA): TGCGCCAGCAGCTTGGACCCGCGTCGTAAAACTAATGAAAAACTGTTTTTT. Its protein product is CASSLDPRRKTNEKLFF.

This chain joins TRBV5-1 and TRBJ2-7; TRBD1 aligns across 11 bases. The junction had 7 bases not matched to a gene; V was cut back by 4 bases and J by 7 bases. Germline CDR1 and CDR2: SGHRS and YFSETQ. The CDR3 is 14 residues long. CDR3 residues: CASSVGTGGLEQYF. The DNA of the CDR3 is TGCGCCAGCAGCGTGGGGACAGGGGGTTTGGAGCAGTACTTC.

This clone was observed a single time. V is TRBV4-3 and J is TRBJ1-4; D call uncertain. The CDR3 sequence is 14 residues long. Germline CDR1 is LGHNA and CDR2 is YSLEER. Trimming took 0 bases from V and 6 from J, leaving 8 bases between them. This CDR3 is CASSQDLAHEKLFF. The CDR3 DNA is TGCGCCAGCAGCCAAGATCTGGCCCATGAAAAACTGTTTTTT.

V is TRBV18 and J is TRBJ2-3; D gene uncertain. Trimming removed 5 bases at V and 1 base at J, with 10 bases between. Germline V gene data show CDR1 as KGHSH and CDR2 as LQKENI. This CDR3 is built from 14 residues. The CDR3, as DNA: TGTGCCAGCTCAGCGTCCGAAGGCACAGATACGCAGTATTTT. It encodes CASSASEGTDTQYF.

This clone occurred once. The V and J genes are TRBV23-1 and TRBJ1-3; 7 bases match TRBD1. TRBV23-1 belongs to the ORF category, with a function that is uncertain. The CDR3 extends over 16 amino acids. The ends lost 2 bases at V and 4 bases at J; junction bases unmatched: 8. The CDR3 spells CASSQHDGTDGNTIYF. The CDR3, as DNA: TGCGCCAGCAGTCAACACGACGGGACAGACGGAAACACCATATATTTT.

This rearrangement joins TRBV10-3 to TRBJ2-3, with 10 bases matching TRBD2. This CDR3 is built from 17 residues. V shed 7 bases, J shed 2 bases, and the junction held 12 bases outside the gene matches. Germline values: CDR1 ENHRY, CDR2 SYGVKD. The CDR3 sequence: CAITGASGSRFTDTQYF. The CDR3 bases are TGTGCCATCACTGGAGCTAGCGGGAGCCGATTCACAGATACGCAGTATTTT.

The V gene is TRBV7-2, the J gene TRBJ2-4; either TRBD1 or TRBD2 may supply D (5 bases each). The CDR3 consists of 18 residues. Germline CDR1 is SGHTA and CDR2 is FQGNSA. Trimming stripped 2 bases from V and 0 bases from J, with 17 bases between. CDR3 sequence: CASSLNQGGQIAKNIQYF. The DNA of the CDR3 is TGTGCCAGCAGCTTAAACCAGGGCGGGCAAATAGCCAAAAACATTCAGTACTTC. Full variable domain (missing parts from reference TRBV7-2 and TRBJ2-4): GAGVSQSPSNKVTEKGKDVELRCDPISGHTALYWYRQSLGQGLEFLIYFQGNSAPDKSGLPSDRFSAERTGGSVSTLTIQRTQQEDSAVYLCASSLNQGGQIAKNIQYFGAGTRLSVL.

This sequence joins TRBV27 and TRBJ2-7; weak D call: TRBD1 (6 bases). The germline V gene encodes CDR1 MNHEY and CDR2 SMNVEV (reference sequence). V was clipped by 6 bases and J by 2 bases, with 14 bases between them. The CDR3 extends over 14 amino acids. The CDR3 bases are TGTGCCAGCAGGTTTAACAGGGAAGCCTACGAGCAGTACTTC. Translation: CASRFNREAYEQYF.

J is TRBJ2-3 and V is TRBV4-2; 8 nucleotides match TRBD1. CDR3 length: 16 amino acids. Germline CDR1 reads LGHNA; CDR2 reads YNFKEQ. The V gene end was trimmed by 3 bases and the J gene end by 4 bases; junction bases not matched to a gene: 9. The CDR3 protein is CASSQAGGRGADTQYF. The DNA of the CDR3 is TGTGCCAGCAGCCAGGCAGGGGGCCGGGGTGCAGATACGCAGTATTTT.

V gene TRBV6-5 combines with J gene TRBJ2-1; the match to TRBD1 covers 10 bases. Looked up from germline, CDR1 is MNHEY and CDR2 is SVGAGI. There are 15 residues in the CDR3. V dropped 6 bases and J dropped 2; count of bases not matched to a gene: 4. The CDR3 reads CASSLGQGTYNEQFF. CDR3 nucleotides: TGTGCCAGCAGCCTGGGACAGGGGACCTACAATGAGCAGTTCTTC.

This clone was recorded only once. The chain joins TRBV6-6 to TRBJ1-3, with D hard to call. The CDR3 has 13 residues. The germline V gene has CDR1 MNHNY and CDR2 SVGAGI (reference sequence). The V and J ends lost 6 bases and 4 bases respectively, with 10 bases between them. The CDR3 region is CASRESNGNTIYF. CDR3 nucleotides: TGTGCCAGCAGGGAATCGAACGGAAACACCATATATTTT.

The chain is built from TRBV7-9 and TRBJ1-4, with D perhaps matching TRBD1 (6 bases). Germline V lookup: CDR1 SEHNR, CDR2 FQNEAQ (reference sequence). Trimming cost V 9 bases and J 3 bases, with 11 bases left between them. This CDR3 has 13 residues. CDR3 residues: CASRGGANEKLFF. CDR3 coding DNA: TGTGCCAGTCGAGGGGGGGCTAATGAAAAACTGTTTTTT.

The V call is TRBV6-5, the J call TRBJ1-1; D unresolved. The CDR3 runs to 13 residues. V was pared by 2 bases and J by 1 base, with 5 bases between. The germline V gene has CDR1 MNHEY and CDR2 SVGAGI. Written as DNA, the CDR3 is TGTGCCAGCAGTTACGTTCCGAACACTGAAGCTTTCTTT. It is translated as CASSYVPNTEAFF.

This clone was counted a few times. The genes are TRBV28 and TRBJ1-1; D perhaps matches TRBD1 (6 bases). V was cut by 7 bases and J by 9 bases, with 21 bases left in between. CDR1 and CDR2 (germline): MDHEN, SYDVKM. The CDR3 has 14 amino acids. The CDR3 region is CASNPPARGTQAFF. The CDR3 bases are TGTGCCAGCAATCCACCCGCGAGGGGGACCCAAGCTTTCTTT.

The chain employs TRBV9 and TRBJ2-1; TRBD2 agrees at 7 bases. The CDR3 loop spans 16 amino acids. Germline CDR1 is SGDLS and CDR2 is YYNGEE. With 4 bases clipped from V and 6 bases from J, the junction kept 13 bases outside the gene matches. The chain's CDR3 is CASSPFSGSTSNEQFF. CDR3 in DNA: TGTGCCAGCAGCCCCTTTAGCGGGTCGACCAGCAATGAGCAGTTCTTC.

The chain combines TRBV19 with TRBJ2-7, with 10 bases that match TRBD2. The CDR3 runs 16 residues. Germline values: CDR1 LNHDA, CDR2 SQIVND (reference sequence). Trimming removed 7 bases from V and 0 bases from J; junction bases left unmatched: 9. The CDR3 loop reads CASTKRAGGDSYEQYF. The CDR3, as DNA: TGTGCCAGTACCAAAAGAGCGGGAGGGGACTCCTACGAGCAGTACTTC. The full variable domain, with the rest looked up from reference TRBV19 and TRBJ2-7, is DGGITQSPKYLFRKEGQNVTLSCEQNLNHDAMYWYRQDPGQGLRLIYYSQIVNDFQKGDIAEGYSVSREKKESFPLTVTSAQKNPTAFYLCASTKRAGGDSYEQYFGPGTRLTVT.

The chain joins TRBV6-1 to TRBJ2-1, with 9 bases matching TRBD2. Trimming at V came to 6 bases and at J to 9 bases, leaving 3 bases not matched to a gene. Germline CDR1 and CDR2: MNHNS and SASEGT. This CDR3 region has 12 residues. DNA for the CDR3: TGTGCCAGCAGAGAACTAGCGGGTGAGCAGTTCTTC. Protein sequence: CASRELAGEQFF.

The V call is TRBV15, the J call TRBJ2-5; D may be TRBD1 or TRBD2 (5 bases each). The V gene lost 1 base and the J gene lost 5 bases, with 11 bases spanning the gap. The CDR3 runs 14 residues. Germline-derived CDR1 and CDR2 are LNHNV and YYDKDF (reference sequence). CDR3 region: CATSRAGRRETQYF. DNA of the CDR3: TGTGCCACCAGCAGAGCGGGACGTCGCGAGACCCAGTACTTC. The complete variable domain, with remaining parts taken from reference TRBV15 and TRBJ2-5, reads DAMVIQNPRYQVTQFGKPVTLSCSQTLNHNVMYWYQQKSSQAPKLLFHYYDKDFNNEADTPDNFQSRRPNTSFCFLDIRSPGLGDTAMYLCATSRAGRRETQYFGPGTRLLVL.

V and J are TRBV7-2 and TRBJ1-2, with unresolved D. Germline V CDR1 and CDR2: SGHTA, FQGNSA. V lost 5 bases and J lost 8, with 9 bases in between. This CDR3 has 11 residues. CDR3 nucleotides: TGTGCCAGCAGCCCCACAGCGGGCTACACCTTC. Translating gives CASSPTAGYTF.

The rearrangement joins TRBV7-9 to TRBJ1-4; 10 bases align to TRBD1. V lost 5 bases and J lost 11; bases outside the gene matches: 11. CDR1 and CDR2 from the germline V gene are SEHNR and FQNEAQ (reference sequence). This CDR3 spans 15 amino acids. The CDR3 spells CASSPPGQGFVKLFF. CDR3 DNA: TGTGCCAGCAGCCCTCCGGGACAGGGGTTTGTGAAACTGTTTTTT.